The rows below give T cell receptor beta chains drawn from one sample of a study of shared clonotypes between healthy human individuals. The assay was immunoSEQ multiplex PCR, and TCRdb's table has in-frame clones only and misses some. The repertoire holds a few million clones, 85% to 95% seen once, with 0.11% to 0.15% in the top ten. The sample consisted of naive CD4+ T cells sorted from blood. These receptors were taken from a man between 18 and 35 years old in good health. Both conserved end residues are part of each CDR3. D genes are given only for firm matches. Clone size, where shown, is once, few, many, or a class for clones that have expanded.

v_call	d_call	j_call	clone_size	cdr3_aa	cdr3_nt
TRBV28	.	TRBJ2-7	once	CASSFQSRDNEQYF	TGTGCCAGCAGTTTCCAGTCCCGTGACAACGAGCAGTACTTC
TRBV9	.	TRBJ1-1	.	CASSAGFRGTEAFF	TGTGCCAGCAGCGCCGGATTCAGGGGAACTGAAGCTTTCTTT
TRBV28	TRBD1	TRBJ1-4	.	CASGLSTGFNEKLFF	TGTGCCAGCGGACTGTCGACAGGGTTTAATGAAAAACTGTTTTTT
TRBV7-2	.	TRBJ2-7	.	CASSNSQGYEQYF	TGTGCCAGCAGCAACAGCCAGGGCTACGAGCAGTACTTC
TRBV11-2	.	TRBJ1-1	.	CASSLARDEAFF	TGTGCCAGCAGCTTAGCCCGGGACGAAGCTTTCTTT
TRBV5-5	.	TRBJ1-5	.	CASSLTTGHQPQHF	TGTGCCAGCAGCTTGACTACGGGTCATCAGCCCCAGCATTTT
TRBV4-2	.	TRBJ1-6	.	CASSRKGSDNSPLHF	TGTGCCAGCAGCCGAAAGGGCTCGGATAATTCACCCCTCCACTTT
TRBV21-1	.	TRBJ2-7	.	CASSKTVSEQYF	TGTGCCAGCAGCAAAACAGTGAGCGAGCAGTACTTC
TRBV5-1	TRBD2	TRBJ2-2	.	CASSQGLAGGPGELFF	TGCGCCAGCAGCCAGGGACTAGCGGGGGGACCCGGGGAGCTGTTTTTT
TRBV5-1	.	TRBJ1-2	.	CASSSDRPGTYGYTF	TGCGCCAGCAGCTCCGATCGACCTGGGACCTATGGCTACACCTTC
TRBV10-3	.	TRBJ2-7	.	CAISVGLSYEQYF	TGTGCCATCAGTGTGGGCCTCTCCTACGAGCAGTACTTC
TRBV7-2	TRBD2	TRBJ2-2	.	CASGRLRGGTGELFF	TGTGCCAGCGGACGACTCCGGGGGGGGACCGGGGAGCTGTTTTTT
TRBV18	.	TRBJ2-3	.	CASSPPDRSTQYF	TGTGCCAGCTCACCACCAGACAGGAGTACGCAGTATTTT
TRBV19	.	TRBJ1-5	.	CASSIDWALIKPQHF	TGTGCCAGTAGTATAGATTGGGCCCTCATCAAGCCCCAGCATTTT
TRBV6-6	TRBD1	TRBJ1-2	.	CASTFLRGGRYGYTF	TGTGCCAGCACCTTCCTCAGGGGGGGGAGGTATGGCTACACCTTC
TRBV4-3	TRBD2	TRBJ2-4	once	CASSGLAGRIQYF	TGCGCCAGCAGTGGACTAGCGGGAAGGATTCAGTACTTC
TRBV18	.	TRBJ2-3	.	CASSPLTYTDTQYF	TGTGCCAGCTCACCCCTAACGTACACAGATACGCAGTATTTT
TRBV28	.	TRBJ1-5	once	CASTGFSNQPQHF	TGTGCCAGTACAGGATTTAGCAATCAGCCCCAGCATTTT
TRBV5-1	.	TRBJ2-3	.	CASSPLVSGGADTQYF	TGCGCCAGCAGCCCCCTCGTTAGCGGCGGGGCAGATACGCAGTATTTT
TRBV5-1	.	TRBJ2-7	.	CASSGPGVTTYEQYF	TGCGCCAGCAGCGGCCCCGGGGTGACCACCTACGAGCAGTACTTC
TRBV28	TRBD1	TRBJ2-1	.	CASSREQGVNEQFF	TGTGCCAGCAGTCGGGAACAGGGGGTGAATGAGCAGTTCTTC
TRBV30	.	TRBJ1-1	few	CAWNQDMNTEAFF	TGTGCCTGGAATCAGGACATGAACACTGAAGCTTTCTTT
TRBV10-2	TRBD1	TRBJ2-5	.	CATLRRQGRETQYF	TGCGCCACCCTGAGACGACAGGGAAGAGAGACCCAGTACTTC
TRBV28	.	TRBJ1-4	.	CASQDSWATNEKLFF	TGTGCCAGCCAGGACAGTTGGGCAACTAATGAAAAACTGTTTTTT
TRBV6-6	TRBD2	TRBJ2-5	.	CASTSGRGEKETQYF	TGTGCCAGCACATCAGGACGGGGGGAAAAAGAGACCCAGTACTTC
TRBV4-3	.	TRBJ1-6	.	CASSQEASNSPLHF	TGCGCCAGCAGCCAAGAAGCGTCTAATTCACCCCTCCACTTT
TRBV19	.	TRBJ2-2	.	CASIARVGGELFF	TGTGCCAGTATTGCCCGGGTAGGCGGGGAGCTGTTTTTT
TRBV5-4	.	TRBJ2-1	.	CASSLGRSSSYNEQFF	TGTGCCAGCAGCTTGGGACGGAGTAGCTCCTACAATGAGCAGTTCTTC
TRBV5-4	TRBD1	TRBJ2-1	.	CASSSRDRVRGEQFF	TGTGCCAGCAGCTCCCGGGACAGGGTAAGAGGTGAGCAGTTCTTC
TRBV5-4	TRBD2	TRBJ2-7	.	CASSLAGAREGQRQYF	TGTGCCAGCAGCTTGGCGGGGGCGCGGGAGGGCCAAAGGCAGTACTTC
TRBV5-6	.	TRBJ1-1	.	CASSLGGGAQTEAFF	TGTGCCAGCAGCTTGGGCGGGGGGGCGCAGACTGAAGCTTTCTTT
TRBV6-5	.	TRBJ1-1	.	CASSYGGQNTEAFF	TGTGCCAGCAGTTATGGAGGACAGAACACTGAAGCTTTCTTT
TRBV11-2	.	TRBJ2-7	.	CASSLDTYYEQYF	TGTGCCAGCAGCTTAGACACCTACTACGAGCAGTACTTC
TRBV18	.	TRBJ1-2	few	CASSPQRDYGYTF	TGTGCCAGCTCACCACAAAGGGATTACGGCTACACCTTC
TRBV29-1	.	TRBJ1-1	.	CSVPWGAGTEAFF	TGCAGCGTCCCGTGGGGGGCGGGCACTGAAGCTTTCTTT
TRBV5-1	.	TRBJ1-3	.	CASSLGGSGNTIYF	TGCGCCAGCAGCTTGGGGGGGTCAGGAAACACCATATATTTT
TRBV19	TRBD1	TRBJ1-4	.	CASSPSWTGGNEKLFF	TGTGCCAGTAGTCCGAGCTGGACAGGGGGAAATGAAAAACTGTTTTTT
TRBV6-5	TRBD1	TRBJ1-5	.	CASSYSGTGSQPQHF	TGTGCCAGCAGTTATTCCGGGACAGGGAGTCAGCCCCAGCATTTT
TRBV19	.	TRBJ1-1	.	CASSRFKAEAFF	TGTGCCAGTAGTAGATTTAAGGCTGAAGCTTTCTTT